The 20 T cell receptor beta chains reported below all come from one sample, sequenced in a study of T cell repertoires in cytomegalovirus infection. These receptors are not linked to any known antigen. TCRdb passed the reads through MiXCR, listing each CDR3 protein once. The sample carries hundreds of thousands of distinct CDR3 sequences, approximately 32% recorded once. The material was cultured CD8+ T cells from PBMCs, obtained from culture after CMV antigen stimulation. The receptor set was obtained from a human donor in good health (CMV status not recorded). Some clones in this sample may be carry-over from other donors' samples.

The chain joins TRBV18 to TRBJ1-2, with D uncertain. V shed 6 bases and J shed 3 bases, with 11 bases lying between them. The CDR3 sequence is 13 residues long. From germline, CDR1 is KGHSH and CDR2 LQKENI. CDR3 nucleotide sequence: TGTGCCAGCTCTGGGGTACCGGACTATGGCTACACCTTC. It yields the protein CASSGVPDYGYTF.

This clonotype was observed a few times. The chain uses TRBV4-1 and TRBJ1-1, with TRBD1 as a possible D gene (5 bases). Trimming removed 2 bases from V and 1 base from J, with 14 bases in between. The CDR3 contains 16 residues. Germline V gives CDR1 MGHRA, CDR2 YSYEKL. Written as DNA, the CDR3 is TGCGCCAGCAGCCAAAAACCGGGACCGTCGAACACTGAAGCTTTCTTT. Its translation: CASSQKPGPSNTEAFF.

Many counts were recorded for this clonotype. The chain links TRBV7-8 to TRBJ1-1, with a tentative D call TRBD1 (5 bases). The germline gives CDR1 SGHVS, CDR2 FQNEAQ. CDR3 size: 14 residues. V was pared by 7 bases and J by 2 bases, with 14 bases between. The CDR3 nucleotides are TGTGCCAGCACATCCCGAGGGGTAAACACTGAAGCTTTCTTT. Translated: CASTSRGVNTEAFF.

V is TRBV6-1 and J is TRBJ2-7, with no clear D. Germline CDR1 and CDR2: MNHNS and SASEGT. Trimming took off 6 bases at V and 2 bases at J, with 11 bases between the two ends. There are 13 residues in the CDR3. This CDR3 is CASSPRLTYEQYF. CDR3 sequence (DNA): TGTGCCAGCAGCCCCAGGCTAACCTACGAGCAGTACTTC.

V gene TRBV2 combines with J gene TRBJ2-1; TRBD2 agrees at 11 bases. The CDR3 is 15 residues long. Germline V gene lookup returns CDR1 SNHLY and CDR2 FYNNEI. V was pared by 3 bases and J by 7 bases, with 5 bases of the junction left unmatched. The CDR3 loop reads CASSETSGVANEQFF. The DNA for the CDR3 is TGTGCCAGCAGTGAGACTAGCGGGGTCGCGAATGAGCAGTTCTTC.

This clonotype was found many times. The CDR3 sequence: CASRPPVVGQLNSPLHF. The CDR3 bases are TGTGCCAGCCGACCACCGGTTGTGGGACAGCTTAATTCACCCCTCCACTTT. The chain is built from TRBV12-3 or TRBV12-4 and TRBJ1-6; 7 positions match TRBD1. The V and J ends lost 8 bases and 6 bases, in that order; junction bases with no gene match: 16. The CDR3 runs to 17 residues.

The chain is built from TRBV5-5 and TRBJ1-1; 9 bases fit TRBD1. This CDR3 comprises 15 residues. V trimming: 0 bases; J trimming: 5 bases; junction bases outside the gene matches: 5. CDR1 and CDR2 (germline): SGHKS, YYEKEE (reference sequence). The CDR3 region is CASSLDTGGWTEAFF. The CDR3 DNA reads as TGTGCCAGCAGCTTGGATACAGGGGGCTGGACTGAAGCTTTCTTT.

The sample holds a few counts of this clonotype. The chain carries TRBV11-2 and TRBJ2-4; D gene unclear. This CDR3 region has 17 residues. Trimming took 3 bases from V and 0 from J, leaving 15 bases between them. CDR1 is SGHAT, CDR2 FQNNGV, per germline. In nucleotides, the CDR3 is TGTGCCAGCAGCTTTAACGACATAAATCTAGCCAAAAACATTCAGTACTTC. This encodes CASSFNDINLAKNIQYF.

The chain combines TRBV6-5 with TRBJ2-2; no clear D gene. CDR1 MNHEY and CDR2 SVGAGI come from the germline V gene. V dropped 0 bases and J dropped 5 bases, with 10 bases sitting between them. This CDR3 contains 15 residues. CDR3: CASSYSTAQTGELFF. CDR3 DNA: TGTGCCAGCAGTTACTCGACTGCGCAGACCGGGGAGCTGTTTTTT.

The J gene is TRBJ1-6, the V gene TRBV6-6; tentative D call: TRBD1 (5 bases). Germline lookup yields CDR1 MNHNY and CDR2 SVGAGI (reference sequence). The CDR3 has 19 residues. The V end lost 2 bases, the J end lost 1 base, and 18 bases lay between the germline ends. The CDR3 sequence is CASSYLGGRADSYNSPLHF. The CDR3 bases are TGTGCCAGCAGTTACCTCGGGGGGAGGGCTGATTCCTATAATTCACCCCTCCACTTT.

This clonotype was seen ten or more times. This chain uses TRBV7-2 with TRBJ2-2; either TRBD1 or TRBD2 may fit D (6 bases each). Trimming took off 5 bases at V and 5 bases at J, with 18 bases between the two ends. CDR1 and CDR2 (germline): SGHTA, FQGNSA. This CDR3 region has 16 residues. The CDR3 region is CASSPEGGPGTGELFF. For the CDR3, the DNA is TGTGCCAGCAGCCCTGAGGGGGGTCCGGGGACCGGGGAGCTGTTTTTT.

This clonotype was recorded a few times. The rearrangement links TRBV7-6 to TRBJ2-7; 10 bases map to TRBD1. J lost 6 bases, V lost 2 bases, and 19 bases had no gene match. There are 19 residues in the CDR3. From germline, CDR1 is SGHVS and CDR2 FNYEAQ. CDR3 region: CASSLSRGFGTGEIREQYF. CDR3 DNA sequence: TGTGCCAGCAGCTTATCGCGAGGGTTCGGGACAGGGGAAATACGCGAGCAGTACTTC.

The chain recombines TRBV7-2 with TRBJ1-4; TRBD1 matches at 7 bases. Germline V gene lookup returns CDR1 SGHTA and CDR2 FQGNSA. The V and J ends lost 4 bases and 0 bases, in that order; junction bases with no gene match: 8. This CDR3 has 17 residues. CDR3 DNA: TGTGCCAGCAGCTCCCGACAGGGACTTGCAACTAATGAAAAACTGTTTTTT. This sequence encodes CASSSRQGLATNEKLFF.

CDR3 loop: CASSKGDRDYEQYF. Here the CDR3 DNA reads TGTGCCAGCAGTAAAGGAGACAGGGACTACGAGCAGTACTTC. The V call is TRBV27, the J call TRBJ2-7; 7 bases fit TRBD1. V was clipped by 5 bases and J by 3 bases; unmatched bases: 7. CDR1 is MNHEY, CDR2 SMNVEV, per germline (reference sequence). The CDR3 sequence is 14 residues long.

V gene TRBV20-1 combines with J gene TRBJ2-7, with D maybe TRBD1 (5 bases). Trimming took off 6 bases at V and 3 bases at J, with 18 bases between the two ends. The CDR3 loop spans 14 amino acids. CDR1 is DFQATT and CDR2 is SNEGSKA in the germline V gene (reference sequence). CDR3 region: CSAVPRQSYYEQYF. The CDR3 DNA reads TGCAGTGCAGTACCTAGACAGAGCTACTACGAGCAGTACTTC.

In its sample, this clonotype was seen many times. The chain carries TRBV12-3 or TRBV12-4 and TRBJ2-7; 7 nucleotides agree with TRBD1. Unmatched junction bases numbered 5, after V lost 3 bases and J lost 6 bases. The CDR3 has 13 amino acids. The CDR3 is CASSLARGSEQYF. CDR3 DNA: TGTGCCAGCAGTTTGGCCAGGGGGAGCGAGCAGTACTTC.

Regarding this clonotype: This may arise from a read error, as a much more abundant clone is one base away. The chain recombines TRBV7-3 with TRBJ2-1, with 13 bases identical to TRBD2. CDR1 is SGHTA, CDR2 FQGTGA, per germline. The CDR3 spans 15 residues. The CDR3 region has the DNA TGTACCAGCAGCTTAGATGGGACTAGCGGGACTGAGCAGTTCTTC. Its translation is CTSSLDGTSGTEQFF. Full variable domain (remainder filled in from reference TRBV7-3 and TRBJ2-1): GAGVSQTPSNKVTEKGKYVELRCDPISGHTALYWYRQSLGQGPEFLIYFQGTGAADDSGLPNDRFFAVRPEGSVSTLKIQRTERGDSAVYLCTSSLDGTSGTEQFFGPGTRLTVL.

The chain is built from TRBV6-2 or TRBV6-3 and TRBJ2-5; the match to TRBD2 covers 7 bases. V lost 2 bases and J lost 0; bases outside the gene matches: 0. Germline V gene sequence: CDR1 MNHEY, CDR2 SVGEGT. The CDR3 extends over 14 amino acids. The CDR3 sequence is CASSYTSDQETQYF. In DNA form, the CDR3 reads TGTGCCAGCAGTTACACTAGCGACCAAGAGACCCAGTACTTC.

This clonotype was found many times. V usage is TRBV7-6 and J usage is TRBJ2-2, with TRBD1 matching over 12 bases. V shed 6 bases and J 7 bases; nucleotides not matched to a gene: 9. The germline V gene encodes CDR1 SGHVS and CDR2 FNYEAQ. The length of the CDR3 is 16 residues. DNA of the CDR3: TGTGCCAGCAGACATTCGGGACAGGGGGCAATCGGGGAGCTGTTTTTT. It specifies CASRHSGQGAIGELFF.

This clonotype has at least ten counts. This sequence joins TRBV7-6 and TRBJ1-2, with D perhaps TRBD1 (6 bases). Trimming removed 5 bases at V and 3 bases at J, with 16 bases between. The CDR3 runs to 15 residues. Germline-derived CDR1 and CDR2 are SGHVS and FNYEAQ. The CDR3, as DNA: TGTGCCAGCAGCCCCTCACAGGGAGGGGACTATGGCTACACCTTC. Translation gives CASSPSQGGDYGYTF.